The TCR beta chain under discussion was sequenced for a study of blood T cell repertoires in COVID-19. Study-wide context: The United States, Italy and Spain provided the acute and convalescent COVID-19 samples. From T cells, B-cell-depleted T cells, or PBMCs came the material, which was cDNA or gDNA.

The CDR3 runs to 16 residues. Germline assignment: CDR1 LNHNV and CDR2 YYDKDF (reference sequence). As originally analysed: Reference gene primers were amplified, and this amplification served to estimate nucleated cell counts. The table came from immunoSEQ multiplex PCR; TCRdb's copy has only in-frame clones and leaves some out. For V, J and clone size, that table is used; D and trimming come from the DNA. The repertoire consists of 90,000 to 120,000 clones, with roughly 83% occurring once and the leading ten covering roughly 3.3%. On this clone itself: Relative to the germline gene, one junction end is altered; a read error may explain this.

The chain uses TRBV15 and TRBJ1-1; 7 positions agree with TRBD1. The specimen was peripheral blood. The TCR sequence derives from a woman of 80 years or more with active or convalescent COVID-19. The CDR3: CATSRADRARNPEAFF. CDR3 in DNA: TGTGCCACCAGCAGGGCCGACAGGGCCCGGAACCCTGAAGCTTTCTTT. The entire variable domain, with the rest obtained from reference TRBV15 and TRBJ1-1, is as follows: DAMVIQNPRYQVTQFGKPVTLSCSQTLNHNVMYWYQQKSSQAPKLLFHYYDKDFNNEADTPDNFQSRRPNTSFCFLDIRSPGLGDTAMYLCATSRADRARNPEAFFGQGTRLTVV.